This paragraph covers one T cell receptor beta chain sequence. The table lists this clonotype with a few counts. What this receptor recognizes is not known. Per-base quality was not reported, and no clone a single base away is much larger than it. This sample stems from a study of spatial heterogeneity in lung cancer (dated by TCRdb to the late 2010s). As for the study more broadly: More beta-chain than alpha-chain transcripts were consistently detected, likely reflecting higher beta-chain transcript abundance. In the raw uncorrected reads, each unique combination of TCR and UMI appeared on average more than ten times. In non-small cell lung cancer, the study made a quantitative comparison of TCR alpha and beta repertoires among multiple tumor regions, matched nontumor lung and blood. Nonsynonymous mutation counts, determined by whole-exome sequencing of tumor tissue, were related to TCR repertoire features. At surgery, 200 or so tumor regions, some 61 matched nontumor lung samples and 45 to 60 PBMC samples were TCR-sequenced for both alpha and beta chains.

The full study reports these points: Ubiquitous expanded tumor TCRs were detected in blood more often at tumor resection than at routine follow-up. Confirming at a functional level the hypothesis that regional TCRs recognize regional mutations was considered to require additional single-cell paired TCR alpha and beta sequencing.

Receptors were amplified or captured by 5' RACE. TCRdb shows the sequencer as NextSeq 500. In the TCR library protocol, a unique molecular identifier was attached to each TCR cDNA molecule so that PCR and sequencing errors could be corrected. Turning to the authors' computational methods: Decombinator tools were used for TCR identification, UMI-based error correction and CDR3 extraction. Expanded TCRs were defined as those above a frequency of 2 per 1,000, corresponding to the top 1% of the tumor frequency distribution. Rényi diversity was computed with the R vegan package after subsampling each repertoire 100 times to 5,000 TCRs. CDR3 similarity networks were built from amino acid triplet string-kernel similarity, connecting CDR3s with pairwise similarity above 0.82. TCRdb handled the public reads itself, with Q25 trimming in fastp and clone calling in MiXCR, and kept productive beta chains. Identical CDR3 proteins give one entry, which carries the most common genes and DNA. TCRdb, rather than the study authors, made the V and J calls. Within this sample are almost 75,000 distinct CDR3 sequences, with about an eighth of them counted one time only. The ten largest clones represent 7.2% of the sample.

The time point label on this specimen signifies: sample taken at primary tumor resection. For TCR sequencing, whole RNA was extracted from tumor and nontumor lung tissue, or from cryopreserved PBMC samples, and no cell sorting was done. Samples were obtained from approximately 76 patients with early-stage, untreated non-small cell lung cancer from the lung TRACERx cohort. Patients were selected for TCR sequencing only if sufficient RNA was available from at least two tumor regions. The CDR3 spans 13 residues, from the cysteine through the phenylalanine. The entry retains the CDR3 DNA only, 39 bases that are in frame from base 1. Taken from the germline V gene, the CDR1 and CDR2 loops are SGHRS and YFSETQ. V is pared back by 1 base and J by 2 bases, with 6 bases lying between the germline termini.

The rearrangement joined TRBV5-1 to TRBJ1-2; a confident D gene designation cannot be given. The receptor was isolated from a male donor with early-stage non-small cell lung cancer. The sequencing here drew on PBMCs, taken at surgery. The CDR3 has the sequence CASSLNQNYGYTF. The nucleotide sequence reads TGCGCCAGCAGCTTGAATCAGAACTATGGCTACACCTTC.